Listed here is a single T cell receptor (beta chain). TCRdb re-derived calls from the 5' RACE reads in MiXCR, one entry per CDR3 protein. The table shows 190,000 or so distinct CDR3 sequences, with about 21% occurring only once. The CDR3 consists of 17 residues. CDR1 is MNHEY, CDR2 SVGAGI, per germline. Losses at the gene ends were 1 base for V and 1 base for J; bases not matched to a gene: 6. This sample is drawn from a study of T-cell memory formation after mild COVID-19. This TCR was sampled from an adult woman who had mild COVID-19 (a few samples of this study predate the infection). Cell type and time point are not known. Sequencing used PBMCs or a T cell subset sorted from them (not recorded which). V is TRBV6-5 and J is TRBJ2-5; 10 bases fit TRBD2. CDR3 DNA: TGTGCCAGCAGTTACTTCATGACTAGCGGGCCCCAAGAGACCCAGTACTTC. The encoded protein is CASSYFMTSGPQETQYF.